This TCR beta chain was profiled in a study of T cell responses to AZD1222 COVID-19 vaccine. General study results and limits: Nearly half of unique spike-specific TCRs reportedly avoided B.1.351 and B.1.1.7 mutated regions.

A note on this clone: Its antigen is undetermined.

Repertoires were generated with immunoSEQ multiplex PCR, while TCRdb's copy carries only in-frame clones and drops some. This sample yields 120,000 or so clones, of which 90% to 95% are seen a single time; 2.8% belongs to the top ten. The CDR3 loop spans 15 amino acids. Germline V gene data show CDR1 as SGHTS and CDR2 as YDEGEE. The V gene end was trimmed by 2 bases and the J gene end by 9 bases; junction bases not matched to a gene: 8. The V gene is TRBV5-8, the J gene TRBJ2-1; TRBD2 aligns across 10 bases. The TCR comes from an adult in good health. Sequenced material: peripheral blood, taken on day 0 of AZD1222 vaccination. CDR3: CASSFPGLAIVEQFF. The CDR3 bases are TGTGCCAGCAGCTTCCCGGGACTAGCGATAGTTGAGCAGTTCTTC. The full variable domain, completed using reference TRBV5-8 and TRBJ2-1, is EAGVTQSPTHLIKTRGQQATLRCSPISGHTSVYWYQQALGLGLQFLLWYDEGEERNRGNFPPRFSGRQFPNYSSELNVNALELEDSALYLCASSFPGLAIVEQFFGPGTRLTVL.